Presented here are 26 T cell receptor gamma chains from one specimen sequenced in a study of Vδ1+ human thymocytes. Study-wide points: Thymic TRG and TRD repertoires appeared highly polyclonal, with Gaussian CDR3 length distributions.

Their recognized antigens are unknown. RNA was extracted from the cells and then reverse transcribed. The CDR3 regions were amplified by multiplex PCR from V-gene primers to a constant-region primer. TCRdb redid clone calling on the multiplex PCR reads using CATT. The repertoire holds over 25,000 gamma-chain clones, about a fifth seen once, with 1.5% to 2% in the top ten. The specimen was Vdelta1+ gamma-delta thymocytes from the thymus. As to subset: FACS-sorted CD3+ TCRalphabeta- TCRVdelta1+ TCRVdelta2- thymocytes. The source of these receptors is a boy younger than two who had congenital heart surgery.

This clone was found a few times. V and J are TRGV3 and TRGJ1 or TRGJ2. There are 13 residues in the CDR3. V shed 1 base and J 4 bases; nucleotides not matched to a gene: 4. Germline CDR1 reads VTNTFY; CDR2 reads YDVSTARD (reference sequence). CDR3 DNA sequence: TGTGCCACCTGGGACAGTATGTATTATAAGAAACTCTTT. Translated, it gives CATWDSMYYKKLF.

This chain joins TRGV5 and TRGJP2. V shed 4 bases, J shed 6 bases, and the junction held 5 bases outside the gene matches. The CDR3 covers 13 residues. Germline-derived CDR1 and CDR2 are VINAFY and YDVSNSKD. The CDR3: CATWECGDWIKTF. CDR3 nucleotide sequence: TGTGCCACCTGGGAATGTGGTGATTGGATCAAGACGTTT.

On this clone: At one of its ends the junction is not consistent with the germline gene, which may arise from a read error. This chain links TRGV4 with TRGJ1 or TRGJ2. Germline V gene sequence: CDR1 EGSTGY, CDR2 YDSYTSSV. The CDR3 has 13 residues. The CDR3 sequence is CATWVDLRYKRLF. CDR3 nucleotide sequence: TGTGCCACCTGGGTTGACCTACGTTATAAGAGACTCTTT.

This clone was counted only a few times. The chain couples TRGV3 to TRGJ1 or TRGJ2. V lost 0 bases to trimming and J lost 12 bases; unmatched junction nucleotides: 8. The germline CDR1 and CDR2 sequences are VTNTFY and YDVSTARD (reference sequence). The CDR3 extends over 12 amino acids. The CDR3 is CATWDRQRGKLF. DNA for the CDR3: TGTGCCACCTGGGACAGGCAGCGAGGGAAACTCTTT.

This clone has just a few counts. The chain has TRGV4 and TRGJ1 or TRGJ2. V shed 0 bases, J shed 8 bases, and the junction held 7 bases outside the gene matches. The CDR3 runs to 13 residues. CDR1 EGSTGY and CDR2 YDSYTSSV come from the germline V gene. CDR3 region: CATWDGAKDKKLF. The CDR3 coding sequence is TGTGCCACCTGGGATGGGGCCAAGGATAAGAAACTCTTT.

This clone was counted a few times. Other nucleotide sequences in the sample specify the same CDR3. V usage is TRGV2 and J usage is TRGJ1 or TRGJ2. Germline loops: CDR1 EGSNGY, CDR2 YDSYNSKV. Trimming cost V 0 bases and J 3 bases; bases outside gene matches: 5. CDR3 length: 14 residues. The CDR3 bases are TGTGCCACCTGGGACGGGCGGTCTTATTATAAGAAACTCTTT. Translating gives CATWDGRSYYKKLF.

This chain joins TRGV5 and TRGJP2. Germline V lookup: CDR1 VINAFY, CDR2 YDVSNSKD. There are 16 residues in the CDR3. The V segment lost 0 bases and the J segment 2 bases; nucleotides outside the gene matches: 6. The DNA for the CDR3 is TGTGCCACCTGGGACAGGCATTGGAGTAGTGATTGGATCAAGACGTTT. Translated: CATWDRHWSSDWIKTF.

This chain joins TRGV5 and TRGJ1 or TRGJ2. Unmatched junction bases numbered 16, after V lost 0 bases and J lost 11 bases. This CDR3 region has 15 residues. Germline loops: CDR1 VINAFY, CDR2 YDVSNSKD. For the CDR3, the DNA is TGTGCCACCTGGGACAGGCGATGGGGTGTTTTTGAGAAACTCTTT. Amino acid sequence: CATWDRRWGVFEKLF.

This clone has just a few counts. In the same sample, other DNA sequences code for this CDR3. V and J are TRGV4 and TRGJ1 or TRGJ2. The germline CDR1 and CDR2 sequences are EGSTGY and YDSYTSSV. This CDR3 has 13 amino acids. V was clipped by 2 bases and J by 4 bases; unmatched bases: 5. In nucleotides, the CDR3 is TGTGCCACCTGGGATGATTTGTATTATAAGAAACTCTTT. Amino acids: CATWDDLYYKKLF.

On this clone: The germline gene is not matched at one end of the junction; a read error may be the cause. This chain connects TRGV9 to TRGJ1 or TRGJ2. The CDR3 has 13 amino acids. CDR1 is GITISATS and CDR2 is ISYDGTV in the germline V gene (reference sequence). The DNA of the CDR3 is TGTGCCTTGCGGGAGGCCCCGTATTATAAGAAACTCTTT. Protein sequence: CALREAPYYKKLF.

A word on this clone: A far more abundant clone sits one base away, making this likely a read error. This specimen includes other DNA sequences encoding the same CDR3. The chain links TRGV9 to TRGJ1 or TRGJ2. The CDR3 extends over 13 amino acids. Germline V gene lookup returns CDR1 GITISATS and CDR2 ISYDGTV (reference sequence). The CDR3 sequence is CALWEVNYYKKLF. The DNA of the CDR3 is TGTGCCTTGTGGGAGGTGAATTATTACAAGAAACTCTTT.

The rearrangement uses TRGV4 and TRGJ1 or TRGJ2. V was clipped by 0 bases and J by 2 bases; unmatched bases: 13. CDR3 length: 17 amino acids. CDR1 is EGSTGY and CDR2 is YDSYTSSV in the germline V gene. The CDR3, as DNA: TGTGCCACCTGGGATGGGCCCTATCCCGGTTATTATTATAAGAAACTCTTT. Residues: CATWDGPYPGYYYKKLF.

Of note for this clone: Additional DNA sequences in this sample encode the identical CDR3. This chain connects TRGV2 to TRGJ1 or TRGJ2. This CDR3 is built from 14 residues. V lost 0 bases, J lost 4 bases, and 6 bases stayed unmatched. Germline V gene sequence: CDR1 EGSNGY, CDR2 YDSYNSKV. The CDR3 here is CATWDGLPYYKKLF. The CDR3, as DNA: TGTGCCACCTGGGACGGGCTCCCCTATTATAAGAAACTCTTT.

V gene TRGV8 combines with J gene TRGJ1 or TRGJ2. The CDR3 spans 15 residues. The germline V gene encodes CDR1 VENAVY and CDR2 YDSYNSRV. V shed 0 bases, J shed 3 bases, and the junction held 8 bases outside the gene matches. The CDR3 DNA reads as TGTGCCACCTGGGATAGGCGCTCGGTTTATTATAAGAAACTCTTT. Encoded protein: CATWDRRSVYYKKLF.

V usage is TRGV2 and J usage is TRGJP2. Losses at the gene ends were 4 bases for V and 3 bases for J; bases not matched to a gene: 8. The CDR3 is 15 amino acids. CDR1 is EGSNGY and CDR2 is YDSYNSKV in the germline V gene. CDR3 in amino acids: CATWEGGCSDWIKTF. The CDR3 DNA reads TGTGCCACCTGGGAGGGGGGGTGTAGTGATTGGATCAAGACGTTT.

For this clone: Other DNA sequences in the sample encode the same CDR3. The chain combines TRGV9 with TRGJP1. Germline lookup yields CDR1 GITISATS and CDR2 ISYDGTV (reference sequence). This CDR3 spans 14 amino acids. The V and J ends lost 2 bases and 2 bases, in that order; junction bases with no gene match: 2. The CDR3 coding sequence is TGTGCCTTGTGGGAGGCGACCACTGGTTGGTTCAAGATATTT. Its translation: CALWEATTGWFKIF.

This clone was detected a few times. The V call is TRGV3, the J call TRGJ1 or TRGJ2. V lost 2 bases and J lost 4; bases outside the gene matches: 11. Looked up from germline, CDR1 is VTNTFY and CDR2 is YDVSTARD (reference sequence). The CDR3 loop spans 15 amino acids. The CDR3 spells CATWDIHWDYYKKLF. In nucleotides, the CDR3 is TGTGCCACCTGGGACATACACTGGGACTATTATAAGAAACTCTTT.

The V and J genes are TRGV9 and TRGJ1 or TRGJ2. The V segment lost 1 base and the J segment 8 bases; nucleotides outside the gene matches: 11. This CDR3 has 14 amino acids. Germline V gene lookup returns CDR1 GITISATS and CDR2 ISYDGTV (reference sequence). The CDR3 nucleotides read TGTGCCTTGTGGGAGGTCACCTTGGGCGATAAGAAACTCTTT. Its protein product is CALWEVTLGDKKLF.

The V call is TRGV9, the J call TRGJ1 or TRGJ2. With V trimmed by 4 bases and J by 12 bases, 9 bases remained unmatched. The CDR3 extends over 11 amino acids. CDR1 is GITISATS and CDR2 is ISYDGTV in the germline V gene (reference sequence). CDR3 loop: CALWEYTLKLF. DNA of the CDR3: TGTGCCTTGTGGGAATATACCTTGAAACTCTTT.

This chain uses TRGV3 with TRGJ1 or TRGJ2. This CDR3 is 13 amino acids long. The V gene end was trimmed by 0 bases and the J gene end by 7 bases; junction bases not matched to a gene: 6. Per germline, CDR1 VTNTFY and CDR2 YDVSTARD (reference sequence). DNA of the CDR3: TGTGCCACCTGGGACAGGGTTCAATATAAGAAACTCTTT. Translated: CATWDRVQYKKLF.

In the case of this clone: This specimen includes other DNA sequences encoding the same CDR3. The V gene is TRGV5, the J gene TRGJ1 or TRGJ2. The CDR3 extends over 13 amino acids. The germline V gene encodes CDR1 VINAFY and CDR2 YDVSNSKD. The junction had 4 bases not matched to a gene; V was cut back by 3 bases and J by 2 bases. In nucleotides, the CDR3 is TGTGCCACCTGGGACCGCTATTATTATAAGAAACTCTTT. Its translation: CATWDRYYYKKLF.

On this clone itself: Other DNA variants within this sample encode the same CDR3. The chain links TRGV8 to TRGJ1 or TRGJ2. V dropped 3 bases and J dropped 3; count of bases not matched to a gene: 5. In germline, CDR1 is VENAVY, CDR2 YDSYNSRV. The CDR3 length is 13 residues. The CDR3 is CATWDRLYYKKLF. CDR3 in DNA: TGTGCCACCTGGGATCGACTTTATTATAAGAAACTCTTT.

This clone was recorded a few times. The V call is TRGV2, the J call TRGJ1 or TRGJ2. CDR1 EGSNGY and CDR2 YDSYNSKV come from the germline V gene. The junction had 5 bases not matched to a gene; V was cut back by 2 bases and J by 10 bases. The CDR3 has 11 amino acids. The CDR3 protein is CATWDAIKKLF. The CDR3 DNA reads as TGTGCCACCTGGGACGCTATAAAGAAACTCTTT.

The genes are TRGV5 and TRGJ1 or TRGJ2. This CDR3 contains 11 residues. Germline-derived CDR1 and CDR2 are VINAFY and YDVSNSKD. Trimming removed 4 bases from V and 9 bases from J; junction bases left unmatched: 6. The CDR3 DNA reads TGTGCCACCTGGGAATTTTCTAAGAAACTCTTT. As protein: CATWEFSKKLF.

This rearrangement joins TRGV2 to TRGJP1. This CDR3 region has 16 residues. The germline V gene has CDR1 EGSNGY and CDR2 YDSYNSKV. Trimming at V came to 2 bases and at J to 1 base, leaving 7 bases not matched to a gene. The CDR3 loop reads CATWDVLGTTGWFKIF. DNA for the CDR3: TGTGCCACCTGGGACGTCCTTGGTACCACTGGTTGGTTCAAGATATTT.

This clone was observed a few times. V usage is TRGV8 and J usage is TRGJ1 or TRGJ2. V trimming: 5 bases; J trimming: 7 bases; junction bases outside the gene matches: 2. Germline V gives CDR1 VENAVY, CDR2 YDSYNSRV. The CDR3 runs 10 residues. The CDR3 loop reads CATWAYKKLF. DNA of the CDR3: TGTGCCACCTGGGCCTATAAGAAACTCTTT.